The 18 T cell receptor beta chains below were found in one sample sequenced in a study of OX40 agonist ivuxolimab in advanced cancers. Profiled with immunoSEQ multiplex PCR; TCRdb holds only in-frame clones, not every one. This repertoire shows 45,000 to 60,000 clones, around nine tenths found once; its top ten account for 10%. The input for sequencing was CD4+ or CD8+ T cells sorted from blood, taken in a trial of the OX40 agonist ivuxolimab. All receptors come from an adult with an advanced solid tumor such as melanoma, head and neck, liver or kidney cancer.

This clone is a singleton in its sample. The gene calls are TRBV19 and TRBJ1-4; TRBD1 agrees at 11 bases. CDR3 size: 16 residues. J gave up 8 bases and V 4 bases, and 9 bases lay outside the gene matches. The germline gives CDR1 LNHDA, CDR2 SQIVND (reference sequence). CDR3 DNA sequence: TGTGCCAGTAGTAAAGGACAGGGGGCGCAACAGGAAAAACTGTTTTTT. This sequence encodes CASSKGQGAQQEKLFF.

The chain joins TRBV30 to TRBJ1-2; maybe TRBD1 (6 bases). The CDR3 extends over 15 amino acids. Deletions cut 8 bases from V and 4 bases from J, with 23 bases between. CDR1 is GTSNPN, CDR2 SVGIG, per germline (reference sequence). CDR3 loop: CATRDRQTFGYGYTF. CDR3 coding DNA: TGTGCCACCCGAGACAGGCAAACTTTCGGCTATGGCTACACCTTC.

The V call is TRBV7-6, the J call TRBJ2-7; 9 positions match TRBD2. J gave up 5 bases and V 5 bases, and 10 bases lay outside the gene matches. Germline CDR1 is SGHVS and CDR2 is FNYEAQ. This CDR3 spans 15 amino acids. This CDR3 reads CASSQGGGAKNEQYF. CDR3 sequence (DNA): TGTGCCAGCAGCCAGGGCGGGGGGGCTAAAAACGAGCAGTACTTC.

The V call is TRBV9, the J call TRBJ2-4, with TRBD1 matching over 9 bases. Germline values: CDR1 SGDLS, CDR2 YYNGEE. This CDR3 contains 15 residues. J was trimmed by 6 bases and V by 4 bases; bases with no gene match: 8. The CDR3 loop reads CASSHRTGERNIQYF. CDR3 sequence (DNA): TGTGCCAGCAGCCATAGGACAGGGGAGAGAAACATTCAGTACTTC.

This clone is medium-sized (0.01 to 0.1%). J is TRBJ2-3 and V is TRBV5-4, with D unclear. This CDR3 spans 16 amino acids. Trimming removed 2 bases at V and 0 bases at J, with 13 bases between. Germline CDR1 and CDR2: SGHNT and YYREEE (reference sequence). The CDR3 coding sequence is TGTGCCAGCAGCTTCTTGGGCGGAGATAGCACAGATACGCAGTATTTT. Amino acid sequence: CASSFLGGDSTDTQYF.

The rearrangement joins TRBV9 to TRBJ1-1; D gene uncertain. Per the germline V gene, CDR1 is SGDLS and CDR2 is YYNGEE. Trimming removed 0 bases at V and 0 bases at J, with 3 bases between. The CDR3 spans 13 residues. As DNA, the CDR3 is TGTGCCAGCAGCGTAGACGTGAACACTGAAGCTTTCTTT. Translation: CASSVDVNTEAFF. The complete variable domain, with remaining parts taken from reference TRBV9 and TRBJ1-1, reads DSGVTQTPKHLITATGQRVTLRCSPRSGDLSVYWYQQSLDQGLQFLIQYYNGEERAKGNILERFSAQQFPDLHSELNLSSLELGDSALYFCASSVDVNTEAFFGQGTRLTVV.

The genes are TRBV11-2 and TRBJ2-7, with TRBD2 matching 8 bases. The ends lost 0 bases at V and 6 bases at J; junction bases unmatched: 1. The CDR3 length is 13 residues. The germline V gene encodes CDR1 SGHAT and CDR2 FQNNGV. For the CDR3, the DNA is TGTGCCAGCAGCTTAGAAGCGGGAGTCGAGCAGTACTTC. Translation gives CASSLEAGVEQYF.

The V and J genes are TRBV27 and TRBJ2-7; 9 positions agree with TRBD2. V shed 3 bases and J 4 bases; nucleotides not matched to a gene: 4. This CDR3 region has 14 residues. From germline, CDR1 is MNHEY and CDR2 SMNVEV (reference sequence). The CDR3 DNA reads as TGTGCCAGCAGTTTTGCTAGCGGGAATTACGAGCAGTACTTC. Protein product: CASSFASGNYEQYF.

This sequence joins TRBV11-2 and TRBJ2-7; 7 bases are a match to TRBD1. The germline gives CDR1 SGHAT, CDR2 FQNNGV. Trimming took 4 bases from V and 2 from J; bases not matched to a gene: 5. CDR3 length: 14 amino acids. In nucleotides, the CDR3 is TGTGCCAGCAGCTCCGACAGGGTGGCCTACGAGCAGTACTTC. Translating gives CASSSDRVAYEQYF.

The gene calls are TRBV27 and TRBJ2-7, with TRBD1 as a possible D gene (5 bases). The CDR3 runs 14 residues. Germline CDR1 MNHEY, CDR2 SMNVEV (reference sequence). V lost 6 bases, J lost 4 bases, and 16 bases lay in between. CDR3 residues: CASSTYQGSYEQYF. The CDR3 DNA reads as TGTGCCAGCAGCACATATCAGGGTTCGTACGAGCAGTACTTC.

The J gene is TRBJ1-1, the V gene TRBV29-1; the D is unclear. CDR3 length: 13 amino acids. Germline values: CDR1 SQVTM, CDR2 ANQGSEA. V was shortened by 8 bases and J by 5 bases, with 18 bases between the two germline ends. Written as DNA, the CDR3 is TGCAGCTCGTTGGCGGGGATGGGGACTGAAGCTTTCTTT. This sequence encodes CSSLAGMGTEAFF.

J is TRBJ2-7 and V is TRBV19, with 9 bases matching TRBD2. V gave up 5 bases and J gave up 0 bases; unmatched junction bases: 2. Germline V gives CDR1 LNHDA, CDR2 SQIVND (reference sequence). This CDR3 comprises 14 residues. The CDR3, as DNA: TGTGCCAGTAGTTCGACTAGCGGCTCCTACGAGCAGTACTTC. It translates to CASSSTSGSYEQYF. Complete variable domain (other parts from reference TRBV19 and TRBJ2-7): DGGITQSPKYLFRKEGQNVTLSCEQNLNHDAMYWYRQDPGQGLRLIYYSQIVNDFQKGDIAEGYSVSREKKESFPLTVTSAQKNPTAFYLCASSSTSGSYEQYFGPGTRLTVT.

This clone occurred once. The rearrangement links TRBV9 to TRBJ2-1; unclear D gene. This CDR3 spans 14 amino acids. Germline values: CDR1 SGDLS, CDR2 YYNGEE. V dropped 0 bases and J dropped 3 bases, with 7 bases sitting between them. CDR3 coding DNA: TGTGCCAGCAGCGTAGGGCAGCTCTACAATGAGCAGTTCTTC. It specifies CASSVGQLYNEQFF.

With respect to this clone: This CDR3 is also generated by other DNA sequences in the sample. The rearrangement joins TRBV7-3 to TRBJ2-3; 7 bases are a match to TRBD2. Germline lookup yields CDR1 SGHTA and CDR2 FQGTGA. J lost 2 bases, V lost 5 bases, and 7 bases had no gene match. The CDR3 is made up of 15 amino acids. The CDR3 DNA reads TGTGCCAGCAGCCTAGTCGGGGGGTCCACAGATACGCAGTATTTT. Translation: CASSLVGGSTDTQYF. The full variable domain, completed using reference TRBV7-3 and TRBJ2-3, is GAGVSQTPSNKVTEKGKYVELRCDPISGHTALYWYRQSLGQGPEFLIYFQGTGAADDSGLPNDRFFAVRPEGSVSTLKIQRTERGDSAVYLCASSLVGGSTDTQYFGPGTRLTVL.

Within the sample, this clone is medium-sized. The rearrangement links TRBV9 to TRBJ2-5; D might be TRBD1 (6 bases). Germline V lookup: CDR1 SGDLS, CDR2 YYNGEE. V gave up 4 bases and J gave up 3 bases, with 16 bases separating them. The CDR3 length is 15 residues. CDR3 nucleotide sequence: TGTGCCAGCAGCTTATGGACAGCTCCTGAAGAGACCCAGTACTTC. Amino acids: CASSLWTAPEETQYF.

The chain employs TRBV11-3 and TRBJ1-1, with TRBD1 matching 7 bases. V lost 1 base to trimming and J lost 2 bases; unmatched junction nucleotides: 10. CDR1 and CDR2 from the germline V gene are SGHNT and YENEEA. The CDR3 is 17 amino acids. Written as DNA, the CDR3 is TGTGCCAGCAGCTTAGGACCGCGCAGGGGGGCCAACACTGAAGCTTTCTTT. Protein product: CASSLGPRRGANTEAFF.

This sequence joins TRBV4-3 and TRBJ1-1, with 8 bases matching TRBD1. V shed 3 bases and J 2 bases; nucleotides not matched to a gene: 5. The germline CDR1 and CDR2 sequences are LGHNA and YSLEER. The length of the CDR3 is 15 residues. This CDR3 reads CASSHRGTGNTEAFF. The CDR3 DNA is TGCGCCAGCAGCCACCGAGGGACAGGTAACACTGAAGCTTTCTTT.

CDR3: CASTSGSKGNEQFF. CDR3 in DNA: TGTGCCAGCACAAGCGGGAGCAAAGGCAATGAGCAGTTCTTC. This rearrangement joins TRBV19 to TRBJ2-1, with 8 bases matching TRBD2. Germline CDR1 reads LNHDA; CDR2 reads SQIVND (reference sequence). This CDR3 is 14 amino acids long. V lost 9 bases, J lost 6 bases, and 10 bases stayed unmatched. Supplemented by reference TRBV19 and TRBJ2-1, the full variable domain reads DGGITQSPKYLFRKEGQNVTLSCEQNLNHDAMYWYRQDPGQGLRLIYYSQIVNDFQKGDIAEGYSVSREKKESFPLTVTSAQKNPTAFYLCASTSGSKGNEQFFGPGTRLTVL.